This passage covers 13 T cell receptor beta chains from one sample sequenced in a study of CD8 T cells in Susac syndrome. A quantity of about 0.45 to 1 ug RNA underwent reverse transcription using random hexamers. Via MiXCR, TCRdb re-called the immunoSEQ multiplex PCR reads, giving one row per CDR3 protein. The repertoire holds over 150,000 distinct CDR3 sequences, with roughly 94% as singletons. Sequencing input: CD4+ T cells from PBMCs. The receptors were gathered from a human donor with Susac syndrome.

V gene TRBV19 combines with J gene TRBJ1-1; 9 bases map to TRBD1. The trim removed 4 bases at V and 10 bases at J, leaving 13 bases unmatched. The CDR3 consists of 15 residues. Germline-derived CDR1 and CDR2 are LNHDA and SQIVND (reference sequence). The CDR3 sequence is CASSTIAGTGRGAFF. CDR3 nucleotides: TGTGCCAGTAGTACGATCGCCGGGACAGGGCGCGGAGCTTTCTTT.

The genes are TRBV4-3 and TRBJ2-3; D is uncertain. The CDR3 contains 15 residues. The V end was cut by 2 bases, the J end by 0 bases, with 9 bases between. Germline assignment: CDR1 LGHNA and CDR2 YSLEER. CDR3 sequence: CASSQSAGSTDTQYF. CDR3 nucleotide sequence: TGCGCCAGCAGCCAATCCGCAGGTAGCACAGATACGCAGTATTTT.

V usage is TRBV7-9 and J usage is TRBJ2-3; D may be TRBD1 (5 bases). V was clipped by 5 bases and J by 1 base, with 10 bases between them. Germline CDR1 reads SEHNR; CDR2 reads FQNEAQ (reference sequence). The length of the CDR3 is 14 residues. CDR3 DNA sequence: TGTGCCAGCAGCCAGGGTAGGCGCACAGATACGCAGTATTTT. Its protein is CASSQGRRTDTQYF.

This chain connects TRBV23-1 to TRBJ1-5, with TRBD1 matching 8 bases. TRBV23-1 counts as an open reading frame of uncertain function. The CDR3 contains 16 residues. Trimming removed 3 bases from V and 5 bases from J; junction bases left unmatched: 9. CDR3 DNA sequence: TGCGCCAGCAGTCACACGACAGGGGATTTGGATCAGCCCCAGCATTTT. Its protein product is CASSHTTGDLDQPQHF.

This rearrangement joins TRBV5-1 to TRBJ2-7; D is unresolved. CDR3 length equals 12 residues. Trimming stripped 0 bases from V and 6 bases from J, with 7 bases between. Germline V CDR1 and CDR2: SGHRS, YFSETQ. Written as DNA, the CDR3 is TGCGCCAGCAGCTTGGACGCCGGCGAGCAGTACTTC. Translated: CASSLDAGEQYF.

This clonotype was observed once. The chain uses TRBV27 and TRBJ2-1, with 11 bases matching TRBD2. The germline V gene encodes CDR1 MNHEY and CDR2 SMNVEV (reference sequence). Unmatched junction bases numbered 3, after V lost 4 bases and J lost 4 bases. This CDR3 spans 15 amino acids. The CDR3 DNA sequence: TGTGCCAGCAGTTGGGGACTAGCGGAATACAATGAGCAGTTCTTC. Translated: CASSWGLAEYNEQFF.

CDR3 nucleotides: TGCAGTGCTAGAGTTGGCGGGGGGGCCGAAGAGACCCAGTACTTC. It specifies CSARVGGGAEETQYF. The rearrangement links TRBV20-1 to TRBJ2-5; 9 nucleotides match TRBD2. The ends lost 1 base at V and 3 bases at J; junction bases unmatched: 6. The CDR3 totals 15 residues. The germline CDR1 and CDR2 sequences are DFQATT and SNEGSKA (reference sequence).

The chain is built from TRBV9 and TRBJ2-3; unclear D gene. The germline V and J ends were trimmed by 1 base and 6 bases, with 15 bases remaining between them. Germline V gene data show CDR1 as SGDLS and CDR2 as YYNGEE. CDR3 length: 15 residues. CDR3 DNA sequence: TGTGCCAGCAGCGTACTCGATAATCGCAGGGATACGCAGTATTTT. Its translation is CASSVLDNRRDTQYF.

The genes are TRBV3-1 and TRBJ1-2; TRBD1 might be the D (6 bases). Germline V lookup: CDR1 LGHDT, CDR2 YNNKEL (reference sequence). Trimming stripped 4 bases from V and 4 bases from J, with 13 bases between. The length of the CDR3 is 14 residues. The CDR3 here is CASSLMTGSYGYTF. The DNA for the CDR3 is TGTGCCAGCAGCCTTATGACAGGCAGCTATGGCTACACCTTC.

The chain recombines TRBV4-1 with TRBJ2-7; D might be TRBD2 (6 bases). This CDR3 comprises 16 residues. The germline V and J ends were trimmed by 1 base and 0 bases, with 13 bases remaining between them. CDR1 and CDR2 (germline): MGHRA, YSYEKL. The CDR3 DNA is TGCGCCAGCAGCCAAGGGCCGGGAGATAGCTCCTACGAGCAGTACTTC. It encodes CASSQGPGDSSYEQYF.

The gene calls are TRBV4-1 and TRBJ2-7; D uncertain. Germline V gene sequence: CDR1 MGHRA, CDR2 YSYEKL. The length of the CDR3 is 15 residues. Trimming stripped 1 base from V and 2 bases from J, with 12 bases between. The CDR3 protein is CASSQGRRGPYEQYF. The CDR3 DNA sequence: TGCGCCAGCAGCCAAGGTCGCCGTGGTCCCTACGAGCAGTACTTC.

This chain joins TRBV12-3 or TRBV12-4 and TRBJ2-3, with 11 bases identical to TRBD2. The CDR3 spans 14 residues. Trimming took 8 bases from V and 2 from J; bases not matched to a gene: 3. The CDR3 protein is CASGLAGHTDTQYF. The DNA of the CDR3 is TGTGCCAGCGGACTAGCGGGCCACACAGATACGCAGTATTTT.

CDR3 bases: TGTGCCAGCTCACCTGCGGGGAACGGTAATGAAAAACTGTTTTTT. Protein sequence: CASSPAGNGNEKLFF. V usage is TRBV18 and J usage is TRBJ1-4; no reliable D call. The CDR3 is 15 residues long. The germline CDR1 and CDR2 sequences are KGHSH and LQKENI. V lost 3 bases and J 4 bases, leaving 12 bases between the germline ends. The whole variable domain, remainder taken from reference TRBV18 and TRBJ1-4, is NAGVMQNPRHLVRRRGQEARLRCSPMKGHSHVYWYRQLPEEGLKFMVYLQKENIIDESGMPKERFSAEFPKEGPSILRIQQVVRGDSAAYFCASSPAGNGNEKLFFGSGTQLSVL.